This T cell receptor (beta chain) was sequenced for a study of blood T cell repertoires in COVID-19. CDR1 is LNHDA, CDR2 SQIVND, per germline (reference sequence). V was cut by 6 bases and J by 0 bases, with 6 bases left in between. CDR3 length: 13 residues. Assay used: immunoSEQ multiplex PCR; TCRdb lists only in-frame clones, some missing. Among about 170,000 clones listed, 85% to 90% were seen once. Sequenced: peripheral blood. The V and J genes are TRBV19 and TRBJ1-5, with a possible D match to TRBD1 (5 bases). This clonotype was obtained from a man in his sixties with COVID-19, enrolled during active disease. This CDR3 reads CASRTVSNQPQHF. The CDR3 bases are TGTGCCAGTAGGACAGTTAGCAATCAGCCCCAGCATTTT.